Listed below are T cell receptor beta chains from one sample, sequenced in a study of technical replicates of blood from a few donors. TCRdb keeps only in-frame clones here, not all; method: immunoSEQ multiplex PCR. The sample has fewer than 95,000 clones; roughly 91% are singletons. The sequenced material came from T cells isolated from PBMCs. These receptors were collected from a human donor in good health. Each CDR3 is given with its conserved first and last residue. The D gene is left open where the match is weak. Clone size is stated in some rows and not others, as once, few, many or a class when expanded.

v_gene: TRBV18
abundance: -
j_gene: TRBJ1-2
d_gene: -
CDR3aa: CASSPQSADYGYTF
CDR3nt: TGTGCCAGCTCACCACAAAGTGCGGACTATGGCTACACCTTC

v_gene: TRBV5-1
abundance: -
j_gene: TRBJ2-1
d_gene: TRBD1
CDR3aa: CASSLVPGQAWDEQFF
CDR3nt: TGCGCCAGCAGCTTAGTTCCGGGACAGGCCTGGGATGAGCAGTTCTTC

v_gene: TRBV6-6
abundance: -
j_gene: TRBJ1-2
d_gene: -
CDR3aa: CASSYSGQNYGYTF
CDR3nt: TGTGCCAGCAGTTACTCGGGGCAAAACTATGGCTACACCTTC

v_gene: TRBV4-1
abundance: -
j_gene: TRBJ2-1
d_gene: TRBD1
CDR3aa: CASSPRGDRVDNEQFF
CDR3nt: TGCGCCAGCAGCCCTCGGGGGGACAGGGTGGACAATGAGCAGTTCTTC

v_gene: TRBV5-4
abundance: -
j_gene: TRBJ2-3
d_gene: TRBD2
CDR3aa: CASRAGLAGGTDYTDTQYF
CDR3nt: TGTGCCAGCAGAGCCGGACTAGCGGGAGGAACTGACTACACAGATACGCAGTATTTT

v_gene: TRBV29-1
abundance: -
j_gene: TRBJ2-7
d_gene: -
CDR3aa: CSVFRVEAYEQYF
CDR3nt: TGCAGCGTCTTCCGGGTGGAGGCCTACGAGCAGTACTTC

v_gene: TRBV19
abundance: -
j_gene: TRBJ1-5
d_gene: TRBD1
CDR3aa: CASTSGQGLLNQPQHF
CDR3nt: TGTGCCAGTACCTCCGGACAGGGGCTTCTCAATCAGCCCCAGCATTTT

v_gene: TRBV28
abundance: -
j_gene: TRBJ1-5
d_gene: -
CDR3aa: CASSPFGPSWDMHQPQHF
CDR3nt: TGTGCCAGCAGCCCATTTGGCCCATCCTGGGACATGCATCAGCCCCAGCATTTT

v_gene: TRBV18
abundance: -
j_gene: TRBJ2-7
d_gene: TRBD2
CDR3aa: CASSAESLAGVTGYEQYF
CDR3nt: TGTGCCAGCTCAGCGGAGTCACTAGCGGGGGTCACGGGGTACGAGCAGTACTTC

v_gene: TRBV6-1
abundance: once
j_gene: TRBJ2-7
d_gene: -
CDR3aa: CASSVHFSYEQYF
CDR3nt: TGTGCCAGCAGTGTCCATTTCTCCTACGAGCAGTACTTC

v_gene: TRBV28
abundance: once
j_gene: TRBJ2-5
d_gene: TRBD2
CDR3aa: CASSAGTSGGFGTQYF
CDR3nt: TGTGCCAGCAGTGCGGGGACTAGCGGGGGCTTCGGGACCCAGTACTTC

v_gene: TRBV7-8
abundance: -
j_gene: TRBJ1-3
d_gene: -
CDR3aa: CASRSRGSGNTIYF
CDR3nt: TGTGCCAGCAGATCCAGGGGTTCTGGAAACACCATATATTTT

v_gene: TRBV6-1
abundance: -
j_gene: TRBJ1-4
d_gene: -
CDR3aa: CASSPGGGNEKLFF
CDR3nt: TGTGCCAGCAGCCCCGGGGGGGGCAATGAAAAACTGTTTTTT

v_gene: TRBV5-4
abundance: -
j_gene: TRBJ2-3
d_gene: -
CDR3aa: CASWRTAPSASDTQYF
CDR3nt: TGTGCCAGCTGGAGAACGGCACCCTCAGCCTCGGATACGCAGTATTTT

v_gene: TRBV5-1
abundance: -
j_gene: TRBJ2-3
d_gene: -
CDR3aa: CASSLGPGGFTDTQYF
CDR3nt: TGCGCCAGCAGCTTGGGCCCGGGGGGCTTCACAGATACGCAGTATTTT

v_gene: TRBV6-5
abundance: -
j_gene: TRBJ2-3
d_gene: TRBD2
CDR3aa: CASNGLAGGPDTQYF
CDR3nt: TGTGCCAGCAACGGACTAGCGGGAGGGCCCGATACGCAGTATTTT

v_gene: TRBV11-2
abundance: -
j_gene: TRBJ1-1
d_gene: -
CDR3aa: CASSLDVWGEEAEAFF
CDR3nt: TGTGCCAGCAGCTTAGATGTATGGGGAGAAGAGGCTGAAGCTTTCTTT

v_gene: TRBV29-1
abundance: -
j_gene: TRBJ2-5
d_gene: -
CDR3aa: CSVDDRNQETQYF
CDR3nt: TGCAGCGTTGATGACAGAAATCAAGAGACCCAGTACTTC

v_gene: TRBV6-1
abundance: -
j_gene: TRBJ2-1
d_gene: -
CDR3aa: CAAPGDSYNEQFF
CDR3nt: TGTGCCGCACCGGGGGACAGCTACAATGAGCAGTTCTTC

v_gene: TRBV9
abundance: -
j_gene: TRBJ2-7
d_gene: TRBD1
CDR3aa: CASSATGGDSYEQYF
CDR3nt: TGTGCCAGCAGCGCGACAGGGGGTGACTCCTACGAGCAGTACTTC

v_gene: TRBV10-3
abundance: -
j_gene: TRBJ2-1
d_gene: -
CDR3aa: CAIMGPDRREQFF
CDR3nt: TGTGCCATCATGGGCCCCGACAGGAGAGAGCAGTTCTTC

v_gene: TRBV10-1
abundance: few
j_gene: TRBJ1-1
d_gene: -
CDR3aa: CASSEWRSTEAFF
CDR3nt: TGCGCCAGCAGTGAGTGGCGGAGCACTGAAGCTTTCTTT

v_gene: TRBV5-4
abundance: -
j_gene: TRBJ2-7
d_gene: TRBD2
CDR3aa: CASRLAGGGYEQYF
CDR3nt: TGTGCCAGCAGACTAGCGGGAGGGGGATACGAGCAGTACTTC

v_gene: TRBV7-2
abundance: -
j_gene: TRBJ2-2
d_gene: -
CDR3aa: CARLGAGVGSGELFF
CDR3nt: TGTGCCAGGCTGGGGGCGGGAGTAGGTTCCGGGGAGCTGTTTTTT

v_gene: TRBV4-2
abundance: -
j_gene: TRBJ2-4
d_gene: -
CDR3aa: CASSQGDSSENIQYF
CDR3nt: TGTGCCAGCAGCCAAGGGGATTCTAGCGAGAACATTCAGTACTTC